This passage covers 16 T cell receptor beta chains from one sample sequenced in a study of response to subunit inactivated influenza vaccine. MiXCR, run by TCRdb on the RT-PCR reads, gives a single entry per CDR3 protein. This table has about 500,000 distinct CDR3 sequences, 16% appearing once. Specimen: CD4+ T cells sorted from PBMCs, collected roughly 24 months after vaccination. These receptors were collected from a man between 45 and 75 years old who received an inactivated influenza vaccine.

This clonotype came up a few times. The CDR3 DNA reads TGTGCCTTCTCCAGGGGTGGGGAGACCCAGTACTTC. It is translated as CAFSRGGETQYF. The chain recombines TRBV30 with TRBJ2-5, with a possible D match to TRBD1 (6 bases). Germline CDR1 reads GTSNPN; CDR2 reads SVGIG (reference sequence). The V end was cut by 7 bases, the J end by 5 bases, with 14 bases between. The CDR3 has 12 amino acids.

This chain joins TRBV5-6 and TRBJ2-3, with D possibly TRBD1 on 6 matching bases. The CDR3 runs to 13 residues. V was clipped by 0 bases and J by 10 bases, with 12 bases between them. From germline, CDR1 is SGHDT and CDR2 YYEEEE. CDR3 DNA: TGTGCCAGCAGCTTGGTTGCAGGGGAAGCGCAGTATTTT. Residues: CASSLVAGEAQYF.

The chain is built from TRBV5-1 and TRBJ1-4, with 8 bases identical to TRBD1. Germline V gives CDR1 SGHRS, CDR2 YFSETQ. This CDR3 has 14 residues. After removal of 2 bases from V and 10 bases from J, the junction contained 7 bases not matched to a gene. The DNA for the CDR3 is TGCGCCAGCAGCTTCACAGGGGGTGGTGGAAAACTGTTTTTT. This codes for CASSFTGGGGKLFF. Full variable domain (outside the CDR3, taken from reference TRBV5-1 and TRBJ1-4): KAGVTQTPRYLIKTRGQQVTLSCSPISGHRSVSWYQQTPGQGLQFLFEYFSETQRNKGNFPGRFSGRQFSNSRSEMNVSTLELGDSALYLCASSFTGGGGKLFFGSGTQLSVL.

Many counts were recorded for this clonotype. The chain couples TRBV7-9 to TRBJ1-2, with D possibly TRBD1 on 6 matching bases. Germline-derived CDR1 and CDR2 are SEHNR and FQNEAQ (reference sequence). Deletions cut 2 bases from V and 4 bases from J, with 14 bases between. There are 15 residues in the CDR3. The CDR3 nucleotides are TGTGCCAGCAGCTTATCGGGGGCCCGGGGCTATGGCTACACCTTC. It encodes CASSLSGARGYGYTF.

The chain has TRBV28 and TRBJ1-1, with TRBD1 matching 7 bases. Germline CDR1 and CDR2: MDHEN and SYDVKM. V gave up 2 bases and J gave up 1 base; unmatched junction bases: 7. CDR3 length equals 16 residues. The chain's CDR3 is CASSLNRGRGNTEAFF. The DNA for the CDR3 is TGTGCCAGCAGTTTAAATAGGGGGCGCGGGAACACTGAAGCTTTCTTT.

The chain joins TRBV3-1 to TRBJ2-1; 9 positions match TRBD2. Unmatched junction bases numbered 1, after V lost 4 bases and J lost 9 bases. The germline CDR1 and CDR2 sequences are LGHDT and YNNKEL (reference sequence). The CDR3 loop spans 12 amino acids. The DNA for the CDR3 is TGTGCCAGCAGCCCGGGACTAGCTGAGCAGTTCTTC. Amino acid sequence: CASSPGLAEQFF.

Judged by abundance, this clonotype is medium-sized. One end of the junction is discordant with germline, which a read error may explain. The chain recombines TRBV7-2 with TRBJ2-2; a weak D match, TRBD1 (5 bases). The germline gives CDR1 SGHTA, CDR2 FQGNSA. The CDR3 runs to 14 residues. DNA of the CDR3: TGTGCCAGCAGTTTAGGGGCGAACACCGGGGAGCTGTTTTTT. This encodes CASSLGANTGELFF.

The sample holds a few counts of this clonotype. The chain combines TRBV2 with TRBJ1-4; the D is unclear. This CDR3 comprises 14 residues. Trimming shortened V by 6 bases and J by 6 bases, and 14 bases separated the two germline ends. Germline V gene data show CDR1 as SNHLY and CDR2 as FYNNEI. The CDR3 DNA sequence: TGTGCCAGCAGACTGAGGGAGTCCTATGAAAAACTGTTTTTT. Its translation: CASRLRESYEKLFF.

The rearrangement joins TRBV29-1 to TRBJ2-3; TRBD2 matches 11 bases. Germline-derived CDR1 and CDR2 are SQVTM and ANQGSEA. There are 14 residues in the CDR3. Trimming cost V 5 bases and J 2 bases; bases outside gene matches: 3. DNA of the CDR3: TGCAGCGTTCTAGCGGGGGGCAACACAGATACGCAGTATTTT. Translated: CSVLAGGNTDTQYF.

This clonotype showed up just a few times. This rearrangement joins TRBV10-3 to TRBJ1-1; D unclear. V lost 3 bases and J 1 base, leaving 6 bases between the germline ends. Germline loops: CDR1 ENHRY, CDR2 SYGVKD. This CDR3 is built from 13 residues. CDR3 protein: CAISDGRNTEAFF. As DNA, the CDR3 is TGTGCCATCAGTGATGGCCGGAACACTGAAGCTTTCTTT.

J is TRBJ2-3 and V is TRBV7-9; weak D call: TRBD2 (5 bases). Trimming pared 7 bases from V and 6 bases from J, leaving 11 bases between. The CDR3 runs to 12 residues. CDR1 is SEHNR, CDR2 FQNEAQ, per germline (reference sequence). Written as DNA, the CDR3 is TGTGCCAGCACCCCCGGCGGGGATACGCAGTATTTT. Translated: CASTPGGDTQYF.

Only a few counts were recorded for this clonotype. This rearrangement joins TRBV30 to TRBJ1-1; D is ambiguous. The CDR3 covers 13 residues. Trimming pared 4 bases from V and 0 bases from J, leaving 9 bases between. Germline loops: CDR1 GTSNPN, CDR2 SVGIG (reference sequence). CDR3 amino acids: CAWIYGVNTEAFF. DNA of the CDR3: TGTGCCTGGATCTACGGGGTGAACACTGAAGCTTTCTTT.

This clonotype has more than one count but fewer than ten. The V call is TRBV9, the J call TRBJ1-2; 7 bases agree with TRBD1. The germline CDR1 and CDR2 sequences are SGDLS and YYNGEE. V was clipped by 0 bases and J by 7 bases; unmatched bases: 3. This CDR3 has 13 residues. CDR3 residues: CASSVEGASGYTF. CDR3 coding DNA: TGTGCCAGCAGCGTAGAGGGGGCGAGTGGCTACACCTTC.

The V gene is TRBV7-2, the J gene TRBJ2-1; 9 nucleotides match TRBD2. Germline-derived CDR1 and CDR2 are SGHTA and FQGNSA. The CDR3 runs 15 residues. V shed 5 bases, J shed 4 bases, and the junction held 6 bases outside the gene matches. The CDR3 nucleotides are TGTGCCAGCAGCCCCCGGAGCGGGGGGTACAATGAGCAGTTCTTC. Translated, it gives CASSPRSGGYNEQFF.

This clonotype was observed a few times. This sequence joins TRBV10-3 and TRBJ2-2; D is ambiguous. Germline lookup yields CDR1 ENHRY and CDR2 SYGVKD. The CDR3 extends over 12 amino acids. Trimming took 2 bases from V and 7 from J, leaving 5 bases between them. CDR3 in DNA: TGTGCCATCAGTGAGGCAGGCGGGGAGCTGTTTTTT. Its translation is CAISEAGGELFF.

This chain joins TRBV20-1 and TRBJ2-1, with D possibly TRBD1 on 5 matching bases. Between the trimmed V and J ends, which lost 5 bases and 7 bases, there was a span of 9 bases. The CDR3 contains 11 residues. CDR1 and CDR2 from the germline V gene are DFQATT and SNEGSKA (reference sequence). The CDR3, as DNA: TGCAGTGCTGACAAGGGGAATGAGCAGTTCTTC. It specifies CSADKGNEQFF.